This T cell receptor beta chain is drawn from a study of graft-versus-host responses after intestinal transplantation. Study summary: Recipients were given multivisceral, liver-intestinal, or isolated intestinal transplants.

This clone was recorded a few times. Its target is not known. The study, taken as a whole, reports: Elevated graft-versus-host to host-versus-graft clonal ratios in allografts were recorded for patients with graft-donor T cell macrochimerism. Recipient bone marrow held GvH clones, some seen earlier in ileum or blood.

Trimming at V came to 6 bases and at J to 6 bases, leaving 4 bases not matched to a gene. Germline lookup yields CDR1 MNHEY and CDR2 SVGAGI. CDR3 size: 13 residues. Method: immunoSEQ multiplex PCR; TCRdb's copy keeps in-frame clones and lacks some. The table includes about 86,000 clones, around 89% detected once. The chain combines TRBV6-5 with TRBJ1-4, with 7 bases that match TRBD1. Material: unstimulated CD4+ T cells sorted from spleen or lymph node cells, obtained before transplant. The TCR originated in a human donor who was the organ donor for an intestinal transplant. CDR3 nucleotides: TGTGCCAGCAGCCGGGACAGCTATGAAAAACTGTTTTTT. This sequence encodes CASSRDSYEKLFF.